This TCR beta chain is from a study of metastatic and nonmetastatic thyroid tumors. The wider study: Repertoire data that came from the blood and tumor or nodule tissue of malignant and benign thyroid patients were compared.

Germline V gene sequence: CDR1 DFQATT, CDR2 SNEGSKA (reference sequence). The V segment lost 0 bases and the J segment 7 bases; nucleotides outside the gene matches: 5. The CDR3 is 16 residues long. Original processing notes: Clinicopathological groups of papillary thyroid cancer showed CDR3 differences that were used to build a distant-metastasis classifier. TCRdb re-analyzed the PCR reads using MiXCR. The V and J calls were determined by TCRdb, not by the authors. In the table there are tens of thousands of clones, under 20% of which are singletons. Patients were all untreated before their thyroid surgery. Overall study results and limits: Within blood and tumor, benign nodules reportedly had significantly lower TCR beta diversity than malignant thyroid tumors did.

There are many counts of this clone. Its antigen remains unidentified. This sample also contains other DNA sequences that code for the same CDR3. The chain joins TRBV20-1 to TRBJ2-1; 14 bases fit TRBD2. This receptor was identified in a female donor with papillary thyroid cancer or a benign thyroid nodule (not recorded which). Some clones in this sample may be carry-over from other donors' samples. Material: tumor tissue. CDR3 sequence reads: CSARDLRTSGGNEQFF. The DNA for the CDR3 is TGCAGTGCTAGAGATCTCCGGACTAGCGGGGGGAATGAGCAGTTCTTC.